The following is a T cell receptor beta chain sequence with its context. The sample carries other DNA sequences with the same CDR3. The authors' processing: Estimated nucleated cell counts came from reference gene primer amplification. TCRdb's table, derived via immunoSEQ multiplex PCR, lists solely in-frame clones and lacks some. V and J calls and clone size are those listed in that table; D and trimming were worked out from the DNA. The table includes about 68,000 clones, around 80% detected once. The data originate from a study of blood T cell repertoires in COVID-19. Study information: Researchers got acute and convalescent COVID-19 samples from the United States, Italy and Spain.

The CDR3 runs 12 residues. V gave up 2 bases and J gave up 5 bases, with 8 bases separating them. The germline CDR1 and CDR2 sequences are SGHRS and YFSETQ. Source material: peripheral blood. V is TRBV5-1 and J is TRBJ2-7; D possibly corresponds to TRBD1 (5 bases). The sequence was collected from a woman in her 50s with acute or convalescent COVID-19. The CDR3 bases are TGCGCCAGCAGCTTCCAGGGTGACGAGCAGTACTTC. It codes for CASSFQGDEQYF. Based on the CDR3 plus reference TRBV5-1 and TRBJ2-7, the full variable domain is KAGVTQTPRYLIKTRGQQVTLSCSPISGHRSVSWYQQTPGQGLQFLFEYFSETQRNKGNFPGRFSGRQFSNSRSEMNVSTLELGDSALYLCASSFQGDEQYFGPGTRLTVT.